This T cell receptor beta chain was captured in a study of T cells in Graves' hyperthyroidism and ophthalmopathy (dated by TCRdb to the late 2010s). Concerning the study at large: Peripheral blood samples were taken at initial diagnosis, before any treatment was given. An independent validation cohort of under 20 hyperthyroidism patients and 17 patients who later progressed to ophthalmopathy tested prospective prediction of ophthalmopathy. To identify distinguishing TCR V-J signatures, a discovery cohort of 95 to 100 patients was used, comprising approximately 40 with Graves' ophthalmopathy and 55 to 65 with stable Graves' hyperthyroidism. According to the paper, TCR Vbeta CDR3 sequencing was carried out on approximately 140 peripheral blood samples, which came from 40 to 45 ophthalmopathy, fewer than 80 hyperthyroidism and roughly 17 progressor patients. Once sampling was done, hyperthyroidism patients were given methimazole at a starting dose of 30 mg daily, whereas ophthalmopathy patients were given high-dose intravenous methylprednisolone. Thyroid tissue and blood T-cell repertoires from about six Graves' hyperthyroidism patients were also compared in the study. For training and testing, the 100 or so patients in the discovery cohort were randomly divided in a 7:3 ratio.

TCR beta CDR3 regions were amplified from RNA transcripts. The first round of RT-PCR for the TCR CDR3 was performed with the HTBI primer set and the Qiagen OneStep RT-PCR kit. A second multiplex PCR round built the libraries, followed by size selection and purification. The libraries were sequenced on an Illumina HiSeq2000 using paired-end 100 bp reads. Turning to the authors' computational methods: SOAPnuke was used to process the raw data, removing reads that contained adapters or uncalled bases, had a mean Phred below 15, or lacked an exact match to the constant primer or identifier. High-quality paired reads were merged using COPE v1.2.5, and each unique nucleotide sequence was defined as a clonotype. MiTCR v1.1 was used to align the clonotypes against IMGT TRBV, TRBD and TRBJ reference segments. The analysis included only V-J combinations with a frequency above 0.0001, which together covered around 99% of the repertoires. A TCS score was defined as the ratio between F50 (clonal expansion) and ExV (chaos), using BLOSUM62-based TCRdist between CDR3 peptides within each V-J. Welch's t-statistics and random forest reduced roughly 500 V-J features to 13, which were used in a naive Bayes classifier (R e1071). TCRdb ran its own pipeline on the public reads, namely fastp trimming at Q25 and MiXCR clone calling, and kept in-frame beta chains. Each CDR3 protein appears once, grouped with its most common genes and DNA. For this entry, the V and J calls and clone size follow TCRdb and not the study's own pipeline. The sample has some 650,000 distinct CDR3 sequences on record, around 16% of them singletons. The biggest ten clones account for around 3.5% of the sample.

Study-wide conclusions, independent of this receptor: A model built on a 13 V-J signature distinguished ophthalmopathy from stable hyperthyroidism, reaching 87.88% sensitivity and 81.08% specificity in cross-validation and 80%/75% in testing. No statistical method was used to set the sample size in advance, and investigators knew the group allocation. During validation, the model predicted progression to ophthalmopathy a median of about 5.9 months ahead of onset, with approximately 70% sensitivity and about 75% specificity. Most expanded thyroid clonotypes (frequency above 0.001) were also found in blood, which suggests that blood repertoires may mirror thyroid immune responses.

Ophthalmopathy patients had moderately to severely active disease, with a Clinical Activity Score of 3 or more, a NOSPECS grade of 4 or more, and a disease duration of less than 3 months. Exclusion was applied to patients with uncontrolled infections, other autoimmune diseases, pregnancy or lactation. Diagnoses were based on clinical symptoms, serum thyroxine and TRAb, thyroid ultrasound and orbital computed tomography. PBMCs were separated from roughly 10 ml of fresh peripheral blood using Ficoll-Paque density gradient centrifugation. Total RNA was extracted with Trizol reagent, and quality was checked on an Agilent 2100 Bioanalyzer. This clonotype was counted many times. Its specific antigen is unknown. Base qualities are not recorded, but no much larger clone differs from it by a single base. The source of this sequence is a woman aged 40-49 years with Graves' ophthalmopathy. The sequencing input was blood.

The sequenced DNA: TGTGCCAGCTCGGGGGACAAAATCTATGGCTACACCTTC. Its amino acids are CASSGDKIYGYTF. Here the chain combines TRBV6-1 and TRBJ1-2; a weak D assignment points to TRBD1 (6 bases agree). The CDR3 runs 13 residues from the cysteine to the phenylalanine. Only the CDR3 DNA stays, 39 bases, in frame from base 1. CDR1 and CDR2, per the germline V gene, are MNHNS and SASEGT. The V and J ends are trimmed by 8 bases and 4 bases, leaving 14 bases between them.